A single sample gave rise to the 11 T cell receptor beta chains below, sequenced in a study of blood T cell repertoires in COVID-19. The protocol was immunoSEQ multiplex PCR, while the TCRdb copy is restricted to in-frame clones and leaves out a portion. The data show roughly 200,000 clones, 70% to 80% seen once. Specimen: peripheral blood. These receptors were collected from a woman aged 35 to 49 with COVID-19, enrolled during active disease.

This clone was found a few times. This sequence joins TRBV6-2 or TRBV6-3 and TRBJ2-7; tentatively, D is TRBD1 (5 bases). CDR3 length: 18 amino acids. The V gene's germline CDR1 is MNHEY and CDR2 SVGEGT. V shed 2 bases and J shed 0 bases, with 20 bases lying between them. The chain's CDR3 is CASSYGGLGAPLSYEQYF. The CDR3 coding sequence is TGTGCCAGCAGTTACGGCGGTTTAGGGGCCCCCCTCTCCTACGAGCAGTACTTC.

The V and J genes are TRBV7-2 and TRBJ1-5, with D uncertain. The germline V gene has CDR1 SGHTA and CDR2 FQGNSA. The CDR3 runs 14 residues. Trimming cost V 1 base and J 5 bases, with 9 bases left between them. The CDR3: CASSLGALHQPQHF. The CDR3 DNA reads TGTGCCAGCAGCTTAGGGGCACTTCATCAGCCCCAGCATTTT.

The CDR3 loop reads CASSPWGTGGALTNYGYTF. The CDR3 DNA is TGTGCCAGCAGCCCCTGGGGGACAGGGGGCGCACTAACTAACTATGGCTACACCTTC. V usage is TRBV3-1 (or the pseudogene TRBV3-2) and J usage is TRBJ1-2; 12 nucleotides agree with TRBD1. The CDR3 has 19 amino acids. V trimming: 4 bases; J trimming: 0 bases; junction bases outside the gene matches: 12. Germline V gene sequence: CDR1 LGHDT, CDR2 YNNKEL (reference sequence).

This rearrangement joins TRBV7-8 to TRBJ1-1, with TRBD1 matching over 7 bases. Germline V gene sequence: CDR1 SGHVS, CDR2 FQNEAQ. J was trimmed by 0 bases and V by 5 bases; bases with no gene match: 6. The CDR3 has 15 amino acids. The CDR3 protein is CASSPTGVMNTEAFF. In DNA, the CDR3 is TGTGCCAGCAGCCCTACAGGGGTGATGAACACTGAAGCTTTCTTT.

The chain uses TRBV24-1 and TRBJ2-1; 7 bases fit TRBD2. Germline CDR1 KGHDR, CDR2 SFDVKD. V shed 5 bases, J shed 7 bases, and the junction held 4 bases outside the gene matches. The CDR3 contains 13 residues. As DNA, the CDR3 is TGTGCCACCAGTGGGTTGGGGGGGAATGAGCAGTTCTTC. Translating gives CATSGLGGNEQFF.

This clone turned up a few times. The chain carries TRBV6-6 and TRBJ2-2; 10 nucleotides line up with TRBD1. The J segment lost 5 bases and the V segment lost 5 bases, leaving 5 bases of the junction unmatched. The length of the CDR3 is 15 residues. The germline V gene has CDR1 MNHNY and CDR2 SVGAGI (reference sequence). CDR3 sequence: CASSLRDRGTGELFF. The CDR3 DNA is TGTGCCAGCAGTCTCCGGGACAGGGGTACCGGGGAGCTGTTTTTT.

This clone came up a few times. The chain recombines TRBV11-3 with TRBJ2-1, with a weak D call TRBD1 (6 bases). Germline CDR1 SGHNT, CDR2 YENEEA. Trimming stripped 0 bases from V and 0 bases from J, with 9 bases between. This CDR3 contains 16 residues. The CDR3 sequence: CASSLEVTGSYNEQFF. The DNA of the CDR3 is TGTGCCAGCAGCTTAGAAGTGACAGGCTCCTACAATGAGCAGTTCTTC.

The rearrangement uses TRBV7-3 and TRBJ2-2, with a weak D call TRBD1 (6 bases). V lost 2 bases, J lost 6 bases, and 7 bases lay in between. Germline V gene sequence: CDR1 SGHTA, CDR2 FQGTGA. This CDR3 has 13 residues. Here the CDR3 reads CASSLGGSGELFF. Here the CDR3 DNA reads TGTGCCAGCAGCTTAGGGGGCTCCGGGGAGCTGTTTTTT.

CDR3 nucleotides: TGTGCCAGCAGCCCAATAAACACGGGGAACACTGAAGCTTTCTTT. Translation gives CASSPINTGNTEAFF. The gene calls are TRBV9 and TRBJ1-1; D is ambiguous. With 4 bases removed from V and 1 base from J, the gap between germline ends came to 14 bases. The CDR3 is made up of 15 amino acids. Per the germline V gene, CDR1 is SGDLS and CDR2 is YYNGEE. Full variable domain (missing parts from reference TRBV9 and TRBJ1-1): DSGVTQTPKHLITATGQRVTLRCSPRSGDLSVYWYQQSLDQGLQFLIQYYNGEERAKGNILERFSAQQFPDLHSELNLSSLELGDSALYFCASSPINTGNTEAFFGQGTRLTVV.

This clone was seen just once. The rearrangement uses TRBV6-5 and TRBJ1-5; D not resolved. Germline-derived CDR1 and CDR2 are MNHEY and SVGAGI. Trimming took off 7 bases at V and 7 bases at J, with 17 bases between the two ends. The CDR3 spans 14 residues. Here the CDR3 reads CASISSGLLQPQHF. CDR3 nucleotides: TGTGCCAGCATCTCATCTGGTCTATTACAGCCCCAGCATTTT.

This rearrangement joins TRBV28 to TRBJ2-4, with 7 bases that match TRBD1. Germline-derived CDR1 and CDR2 are MDHEN and SYDVKM. There are 15 residues in the CDR3. V trimming: 5 bases; J trimming: 0 bases; junction bases outside the gene matches: 4. DNA of the CDR3: TGTGCCAGCAGTAAACAGGGGATAGCCAAAAACATTCAGTACTTC. It encodes CASSKQGIAKNIQYF.